This TCR beta chain was sequenced during a study of human T cells and chemical hapten exposure. On the study more broadly: The use of 2% DPC on approximately 2 cm by approximately 2 cm of upper inner arm skin constituted sensitization.

This CDR3 contains 13 residues. V was shortened by 2 bases and J by 7 bases, with 14 bases between the two germline ends. Germline-derived CDR1 and CDR2 are GTSNPN and SVGIG (reference sequence). Authors' data handling: TCRs per sample had a median of about 100,000 and ranged from roughly 20,000 to 690,600. TCRdb analysed the RACE reads with MiXCR anew, one entry per CDR3 protein. None of the V and J calls come from the authors' own analysis; TCRdb made them. The sample includes roughly 380,000 distinct CDR3 sequences, 4.5% to 6% of them seen just once. This clonotype was observed a handful of times. Its antigen is undetermined. Time point given: pre-sensitization, week 0. Treatment here: therapeutic diphenylcyclopropenone sensitization with weekly scalp DPC. Unfractionated whole blood yielded the extracted total RNA. Study-wide findings and caveats: Clustering by CDR3 similarity yielded significantly more large clusters from expanded TCRs than controls.

The sequence was obtained from a woman in her forties or fifties with alopecia areata. Some clones in this sample may be carry-over from other donors' samples. The sequenced sample was whole blood, obtained in connection with sensitization to the hapten diphenylcyclopropenone (DPC). The chain combines TRBV30 with TRBJ1-2; tentative D call: TRBD1 (6 bases). The CDR3 here is CAWSQEQGTGYTF. The CDR3 DNA is TGTGCCTGGAGTCAAGAACAGGGAACTGGCTACACCTTC. The entire variable domain, with the rest obtained from reference TRBV30 and TRBJ1-2, is as follows: SQTIHQWPATLVQPVGSPLSLECTVEGTSNPNLYWYRQAAGRGLQLLFYSVGIGQISSEVPQNLSASRPQDRQFILSSKKLLLSDSGFYLCAWSQEQGTGYTFGSGTRLTVV.